Listed here are 18 T cell receptor beta chains from one sample, sequenced in a study of T cells in Graves' hyperthyroidism and ophthalmopathy (dated by TCRdb to between 2018 and 2020). The method behind the library was multiplex PCR. Instrument used: Illumina HiSeq 2000. The TCR beta CDR3 regions were amplified from the RNA transcripts. For the first round of RT-PCR on the TCR CDR3, the HTBI primer set was used together with the Qiagen OneStep RT-PCR kit. TCRdb reprocessing: public reads trimmed at Q25 with fastp, clones called with MiXCR, in-frame beta chains kept. Entries are consolidated by CDR3 protein sequence, retaining the most common genes and DNA. This sample comprises 500,000 or so distinct CDR3 sequences, approximately 17% of them detected only once. Of the sample, roughly 18% falls within the top ten clones. Sequenced: blood. The receptors here all came from a woman between 18 and 30 years old with Graves' ophthalmopathy.

This clonotype was detected many times. The genes are TRBV13 and TRBJ2-7; D is unresolved. In germline, CDR1 is PRHDT, CDR2 FYEKMQ (reference sequence). The V gene lost 2 bases and the J gene lost 3 bases, with 11 bases spanning the gap. CDR3 length: 14 residues. The CDR3 sequence is CASSLNPSRYEQYF. The DNA for the CDR3 is TGTGCCAGCAGCTTAAATCCTTCCCGCTACGAGCAGTACTTC.

As to this clonotype: Because it lacks the conserved phenylalanine or tryptophan at the end, this CDR3 is likely a read error. The chain employs TRBV7-9 and TRBJ1-6; no clear D gene. There are 14 residues in the CDR3. The ends were cut back, 1 base at V and 7 bases at J, with 8 bases in the middle. CDR1 and CDR2 (germline): SEHNR, FQNEAQ (reference sequence). The CDR3 region has the DNA TGTGCCAGCAGCTTAGGGACCGTAAATTCACCCCTCCACCTT. This codes for CASSLGTVNSPLHL.

This chain links TRBV28 with TRBJ2-5; maybe TRBD1 (6 bases). This CDR3 spans 15 amino acids. Germline CDR1 MDHEN, CDR2 SYDVKM. V gave up 6 bases and J gave up 1 base, with 15 bases separating them. The CDR3 loop is CASRHFTGLQETQYF. The CDR3, as DNA: TGTGCCAGCAGGCATTTTACAGGGCTCCAAGAGACCCAGTACTTC.

This clonotype was observed a single time. The chain links TRBV19 to TRBJ2-1; 12 nucleotides agree with TRBD2. Germline trimming cut 6 bases from V and 4 bases from J; bases unmatched to any gene: 4. The CDR3 totals 15 residues. The germline CDR1 and CDR2 sequences are LNHDA and SQIVND (reference sequence). The CDR3 reads CASRTSGSLYNEQFF. In nucleotides, the CDR3 is TGTGCCAGTAGGACTAGCGGGAGCCTTTACAATGAGCAGTTCTTC.

With respect to this clonotype: This may be a read error, as it is one base from a much larger clone. The chain couples TRBV7-9 to TRBJ2-1; 8 nucleotides align to TRBD1. The J segment lost 10 bases and the V segment lost 5 bases, leaving 10 bases of the junction unmatched. Per germline, CDR1 SEHNR and CDR2 FQNEAQ (reference sequence). The CDR3 is made up of 14 amino acids. The CDR3 sequence: CASSRGQEDGEQFF. For the CDR3, the DNA is TGTGCCAGCAGCAGGGGACAGGAAGATGGCGAGCAGTTCTTC.

There are a few counts of this clonotype. V gene TRBV6-2 or TRBV6-3 combines with J gene TRBJ1-1; 8 positions agree with TRBD1. The length of the CDR3 is 13 residues. V shed 11 bases and J 5 bases; nucleotides not matched to a gene: 10. Germline V lookup: CDR1 MNHEY, CDR2 SVGEGT. The DNA for the CDR3 is TGTGCCGGAAAATACGGGACAGGTACTGAAGCTTTCTTT. Its protein is CAGKYGTGTEAFF.

This clonotype appeared many times. The V call is TRBV28, the J call TRBJ2-1; 9 bases match TRBD2. Germline V gene lookup returns CDR1 MDHEN and CDR2 SYDVKM. The CDR3 contains 15 residues. V lost 2 bases, J lost 4 bases, and 3 bases stayed unmatched. CDR3 nucleotides: TGTGCCAGCAGTTTACTAGCGGGGCCTTACAATGAGCAGTTCTTC. Translating gives CASSLLAGPYNEQFF.

A single count supports this clonotype. The chain couples TRBV19 to TRBJ1-1; tentative D call: TRBD1 (5 bases). The CDR3 contains 13 residues. Per germline, CDR1 LNHDA and CDR2 SQIVND (reference sequence). Trimming stripped 7 bases from V and 4 bases from J, with 13 bases between. The CDR3 DNA sequence: TGTGCCAGTACCCCGGGGGAGATCACTGAAGCTTTCTTT. Translation: CASTPGEITEAFF.

The table lists this clonotype with many counts. The chain is built from TRBV7-3 and TRBJ2-3, with D hard to call. V lost 2 bases to trimming and J lost 2 bases, with 11 bases between them. The CDR3 is 15 residues long. CDR1 and CDR2 (germline): SGHTA, FQGTGA. The CDR3 region is CASSLGLAVTDTQYF. Here the CDR3 DNA reads TGTGCCAGCAGCTTAGGTTTGGCGGTCACAGATACGCAGTATTTT.

The gene calls are TRBV11-2 and TRBJ2-1; 11 nucleotides match TRBD2. V lost 5 bases to trimming and J lost 4 bases; unmatched junction nucleotides: 7. Germline V gives CDR1 SGHAT, CDR2 FQNNGV. The CDR3 totals 16 residues. CDR3 in amino acids: CASSIRASGRYNEQFF. Written as DNA, the CDR3 is TGTGCCAGCAGCATCCGCGCTAGCGGGAGGTACAATGAGCAGTTCTTC.

This clonotype showed up many times. The chain combines TRBV7-3 with TRBJ2-2; maybe TRBD2 (6 bases). V dropped 5 bases and J dropped 2 bases, with 9 bases sitting between them. Germline CDR1 reads SGHTA; CDR2 reads FQGTGA. CDR3 length: 14 residues. The CDR3: CASSEDYNTGELFF. CDR3 coding DNA: TGTGCCAGCAGCGAGGACTACAACACCGGGGAGCTGTTTTTT.

V is TRBV6-1 and J is TRBJ1-2; 8 bases map to TRBD1. The CDR3 length is 15 residues. V gave up 5 bases and J gave up 3 bases; unmatched junction bases: 8. CDR1 MNHNS and CDR2 SASEGT come from the germline V gene. The CDR3 is CASSTLSTGDYGYTF. The DNA of the CDR3 is TGTGCCAGCAGTACCCTCTCGACAGGGGACTATGGCTACACCTTC.

The CDR3 reads CASSIWGDYSYNEQFF. The CDR3 nucleotides read TGTGCCAGTAGTATCTGGGGGGATTACTCCTACAATGAGCAGTTCTTC. The J gene is TRBJ2-1, the V gene TRBV19; D possibly corresponds to TRBD2 (6 bases). CDR3 length: 16 amino acids. Germline V gene data show CDR1 as LNHDA and CDR2 as SQIVND (reference sequence). V dropped 3 bases and J dropped 0 bases, with 12 bases sitting between them.

V and J are TRBV4-3 and TRBJ1-2, with TRBD1 matching over 7 bases. Germline lookup yields CDR1 LGHNA and CDR2 YSLEER. V lost 5 bases and J lost 3; bases outside the gene matches: 9. This CDR3 has 15 residues. CDR3: CASSFEDRSYYGYTF. CDR3 in DNA: TGCGCCAGCAGCTTCGAGGACAGGAGCTACTATGGCTACACCTTC.

This clonotype has more than one count but fewer than ten. The chain recombines TRBV5-6 with TRBJ1-2; unclear D gene. Trimming left V 4 bases short and J 6 bases short, with 10 bases between. The CDR3 runs 12 residues. Germline V gene lookup returns CDR1 SGHDT and CDR2 YYEEEE. The DNA of the CDR3 is TGTGCCAGCAGCCGGGTCCCCGATGGCTACACCTTC. Its translation: CASSRVPDGYTF.

Concerning this clonotype: This could be a read error, since a much larger clone is one nucleotide away. This chain links TRBV3-1 with TRBJ1-5, with 9 positions matching TRBD1. Trimming at V came to 7 bases and at J to 7 bases, leaving 8 bases not matched to a gene. Germline CDR1 and CDR2: LGHDT and YNNKEL (reference sequence). The CDR3 covers 14 residues. CDR3 DNA: TGTGCCAGCAACCCCGGGACAGGGAAACAGCCCCAGCATTTT. The encoded protein is CASNPGTGKQPQHF.

A remark on this clonotype: A much larger clone lies one base from this, so it may be a read error. The rearrangement joins TRBV3-1 to TRBJ2-1; D call uncertain. The CDR3 loop spans 12 amino acids. Germline V CDR1 and CDR2: LGHDT, YNNKEL (reference sequence). Trimming shortened V by 1 base and J by 8 bases, and 6 bases separated the two germline ends. The CDR3 nucleotides read TGTGCCAGCAGCCAAGCGATTTATGAGCAGTTCTTC. This gives the protein CASSQAIYEQFF.

The table lists this clonotype with many counts. This chain joins TRBV20-1 and TRBJ1-5; perhaps TRBD1 as D (5 bases). Trimming shortened V by 3 bases and J by 1 base, and 7 bases separated the two germline ends. The CDR3 extends over 13 amino acids. Germline V gene data show CDR1 as DFQATT and CDR2 as SNEGSKA (reference sequence). The CDR3 coding sequence is TGCAGTGCTAGCCGGGACAGCAATCAGCCCCAGCATTTT. This sequence encodes CSASRDSNQPQHF.